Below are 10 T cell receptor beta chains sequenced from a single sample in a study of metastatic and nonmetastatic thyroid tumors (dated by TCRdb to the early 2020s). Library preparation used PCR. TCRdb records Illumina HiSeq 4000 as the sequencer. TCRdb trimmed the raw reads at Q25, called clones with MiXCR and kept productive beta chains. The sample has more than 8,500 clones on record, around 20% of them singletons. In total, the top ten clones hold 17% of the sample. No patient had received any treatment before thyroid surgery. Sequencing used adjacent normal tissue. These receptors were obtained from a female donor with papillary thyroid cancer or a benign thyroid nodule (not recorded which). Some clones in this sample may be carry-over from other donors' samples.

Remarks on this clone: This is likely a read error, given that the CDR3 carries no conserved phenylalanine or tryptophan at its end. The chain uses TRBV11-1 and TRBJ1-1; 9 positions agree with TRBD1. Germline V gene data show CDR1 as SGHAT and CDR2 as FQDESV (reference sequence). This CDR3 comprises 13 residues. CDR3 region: CAISHRDRVRAFL. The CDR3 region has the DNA TGTGCCATCAGCCACCGGGACAGGGTTAGAGCTTTCCTT.

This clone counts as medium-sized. The CDR3 DNA reads as TGTGCCAGCAGCTCCACAACGGGGGGAAACACCATATATTTT. Translating gives CASSSTTGGNTIYF. V is TRBV7-2 and J is TRBJ1-3; D is unclear. Germline V lookup: CDR1 SGHTA, CDR2 FQGNSA. The V end was cut by 4 bases, the J end by 4 bases, with 11 bases between. The CDR3 extends over 14 amino acids.

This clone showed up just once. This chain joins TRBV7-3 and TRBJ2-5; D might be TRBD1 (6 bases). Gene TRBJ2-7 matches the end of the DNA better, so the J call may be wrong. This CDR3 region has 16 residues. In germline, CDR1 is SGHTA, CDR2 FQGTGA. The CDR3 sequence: CASSLTPLGARLEQYF. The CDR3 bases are TGTGCCAGCAGCTTAACGCCGTTGGGGGCGCGTCTCGAGCAGTACTTC.

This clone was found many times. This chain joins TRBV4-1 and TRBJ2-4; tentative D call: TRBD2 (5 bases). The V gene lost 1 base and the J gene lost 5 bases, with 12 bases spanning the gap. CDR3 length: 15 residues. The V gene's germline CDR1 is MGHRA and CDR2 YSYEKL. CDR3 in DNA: TGCGCCAGCAGCCAAGTGGGCCTAGCAGAAAACATTCAGTACTTC. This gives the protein CASSQVGLAENIQYF.

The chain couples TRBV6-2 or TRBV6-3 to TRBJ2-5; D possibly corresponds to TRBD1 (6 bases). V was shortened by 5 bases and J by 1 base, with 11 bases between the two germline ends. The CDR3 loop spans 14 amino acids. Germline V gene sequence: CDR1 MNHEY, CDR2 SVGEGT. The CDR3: CASSPWTVQETQYF. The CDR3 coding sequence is TGTGCCAGCAGTCCTTGGACAGTCCAAGAGACCCAGTACTTC.

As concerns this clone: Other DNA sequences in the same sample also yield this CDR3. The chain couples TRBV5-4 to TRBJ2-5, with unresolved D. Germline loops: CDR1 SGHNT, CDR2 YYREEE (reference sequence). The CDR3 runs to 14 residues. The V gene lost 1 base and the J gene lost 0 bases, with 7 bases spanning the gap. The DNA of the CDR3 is TGTGCCAGCAGCTTGATAGGTGACCAAGAGACCCAGTACTTC. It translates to CASSLIGDQETQYF.

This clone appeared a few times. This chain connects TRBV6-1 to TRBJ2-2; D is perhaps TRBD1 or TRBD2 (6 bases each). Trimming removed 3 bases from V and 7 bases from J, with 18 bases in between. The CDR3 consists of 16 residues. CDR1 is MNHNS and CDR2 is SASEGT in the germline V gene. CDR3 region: CASSEPPLQGLGELFF. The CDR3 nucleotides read TGTGCCAGCAGTGAGCCTCCGTTACAGGGACTCGGGGAGCTGTTTTTT.

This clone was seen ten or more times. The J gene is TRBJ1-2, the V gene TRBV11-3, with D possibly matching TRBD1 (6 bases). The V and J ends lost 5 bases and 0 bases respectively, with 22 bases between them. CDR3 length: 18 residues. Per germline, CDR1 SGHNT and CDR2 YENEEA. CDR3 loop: CASSLNSWTALTNYGYTF. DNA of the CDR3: TGTGCCAGCAGCCTAAACTCTTGGACAGCCCTGACTAACTATGGCTACACCTTC. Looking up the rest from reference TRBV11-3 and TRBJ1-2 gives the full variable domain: EAGVVQSPRYKIIEKKQPVAFWCNPISGHNTLYWYLQNLGQGPELLIRYENEEAVDDSQLPKDRFSAERLKGVDSTLKIQPAELGDSAVYLCASSLNSWTALTNYGYTFGSGTRLTVV.

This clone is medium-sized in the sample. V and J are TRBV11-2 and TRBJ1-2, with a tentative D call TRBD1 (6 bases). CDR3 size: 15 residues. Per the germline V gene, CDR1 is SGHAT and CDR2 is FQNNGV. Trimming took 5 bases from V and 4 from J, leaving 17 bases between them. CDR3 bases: TGTGCCAGCAGCCCCTCCCGGGGGCGGGCCTATGGCTACACCTTC. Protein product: CASSPSRGRAYGYTF.

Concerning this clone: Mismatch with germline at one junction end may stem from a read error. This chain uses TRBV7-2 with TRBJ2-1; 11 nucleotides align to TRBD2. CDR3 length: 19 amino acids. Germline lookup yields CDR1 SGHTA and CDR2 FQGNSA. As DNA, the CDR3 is TGTGCCAACAGCACCCTACTAGCGGGAGTCTCTGCTGGCTACAATGAGCAGTTCTTC. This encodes CANSTLLAGVSAGYNEQFF.